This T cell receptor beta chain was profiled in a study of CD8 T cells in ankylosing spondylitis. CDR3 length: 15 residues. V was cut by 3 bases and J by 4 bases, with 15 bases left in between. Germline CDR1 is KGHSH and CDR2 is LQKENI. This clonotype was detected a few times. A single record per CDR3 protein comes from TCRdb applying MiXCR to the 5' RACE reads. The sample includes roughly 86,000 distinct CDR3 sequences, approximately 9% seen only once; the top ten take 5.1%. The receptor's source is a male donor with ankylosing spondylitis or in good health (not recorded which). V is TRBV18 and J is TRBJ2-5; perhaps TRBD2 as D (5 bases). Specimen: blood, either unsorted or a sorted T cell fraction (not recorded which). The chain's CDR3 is CASSPGRLGIETQYF. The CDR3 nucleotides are TGTGCCAGCTCACCGGGGAGACTTGGAATAGAGACCCAGTACTTC.